These 22 T cell receptor beta chains were all obtained from the same sample, sequenced in a study of cytomegalovirus exposure and HLA in healthy donors. 60 Vbeta and 13 Jbeta primers were used in PCR. The protocol was immunoSEQ multiplex PCR, while the TCRdb copy is restricted to in-frame clones and leaves out a portion. This sample yields under 170,000 clones, of which roughly 83% are seen a single time; 3.5% belongs to the top ten. The sample consisted of PBMCs. The origin of the receptors is a human donor in good health.

The CDR3 here is CASSLVAGGAGTQYF. As DNA, the CDR3 is TGTGCCAGCAGCTTAGTGGCAGGGGGCGCGGGGACCCAGTACTTC. V and J are TRBV7-2 and TRBJ2-5; 8 bases line up with TRBD1. This CDR3 region has 15 residues. CDR1 is SGHTA and CDR2 is FQGNSA in the germline V gene. The V gene end was trimmed by 1 base and the J gene end by 7 bases; junction bases not matched to a gene: 8.

The chain couples TRBV5-1 to TRBJ2-3; TRBD2 aligns across 10 bases. This CDR3 contains 16 residues. The germline V gene encodes CDR1 SGHRS and CDR2 YFSETQ. Unmatched junction bases numbered 9, after V lost 4 bases and J lost 4 bases. CDR3 sequence: CASSPRSGGVSDTQYF. CDR3 in DNA: TGCGCCAGCAGCCCCCGCAGCGGGGGGGTATCAGATACGCAGTATTTT.

V is TRBV2 and J is TRBJ1-2; no clear D. Per germline, CDR1 SNHLY and CDR2 FYNNEI. CDR3 size: 14 residues. V lost 2 bases to trimming and J lost 4 bases, with 11 bases between them. For the CDR3, the DNA is TGTGCCAGCAGTGAAACCCCGGGGTCCTATGGCTACACCTTC. Its translation is CASSETPGSYGYTF. The full variable domain, rest sourced from reference TRBV2 and TRBJ1-2, is EPEVTQTPSHQVTQMGQEVILRCVPISNHLYFYWYRQILGQKVEFLVSFYNNEISEKSEIFDDQFSVERPDGSNFTLKIRSTKLEDSAMYFCASSETPGSYGYTFGSGTRLTVV.

About this clone: Sequence at one end of the junction differs from germline and may be a read error. This rearrangement joins TRBV7-9 to TRBJ1-1; tentative D call: TRBD1 (6 bases). Germline CDR1 reads SEHNR; CDR2 reads FQNEAQ (reference sequence). The CDR3 contains 13 residues. The CDR3 DNA reads as TGCGTGGATGGACAGAACATGAACACTGAAGCTTTCTTT. Translating gives CVDGQNMNTEAFF. Full variable domain (rest looked up from reference TRBV7-9 and TRBJ1-1): DTGVSQNPRHKITKRGQNVTFRCDPISEHNRLYWYRQTLGQGPEFLTYFQNEAQLEKSRLLSDRFSAERPKGSFSTLEIQRTEQGDSAMYLCVDGQNMNTEAFFGQGTRLTVV.

The gene calls are TRBV4-1 and TRBJ1-6; tentative D call: TRBD1 (5 bases). The CDR3 consists of 17 residues. Trimming left V 3 bases short and J 4 bases short, with 16 bases between. Germline V gene data show CDR1 as MGHRA and CDR2 as YSYEKL. The DNA of the CDR3 is TGCGCCAGCAGCCAGACCTCCCAGGGCCTTTATAATTCACCCCTCCACTTT. As protein: CASSQTSQGLYNSPLHF.

The chain couples TRBV28 to TRBJ2-7, with 12 bases that match TRBD2. The CDR3 totals 16 residues. From germline, CDR1 is MDHEN and CDR2 SYDVKM. The junction had 6 bases not matched to a gene; V was cut back by 4 bases and J by 2 bases. The CDR3 sequence: CASSSPWTSGTYEQYF. Written as DNA, the CDR3 is TGTGCCAGCAGTTCCCCGTGGACTAGCGGGACCTACGAGCAGTACTTC.

V and J are TRBV4-1 and TRBJ1-4; D perhaps matches TRBD1 (6 bases). In germline, CDR1 is MGHRA, CDR2 YSYEKL. V lost 2 bases and J 0 bases, leaving 13 bases between the germline ends. CDR3 length: 17 amino acids. The CDR3, as DNA: TGCGCCAGCAGCCAAACAACAGGGTTTGCAACTAATGAAAAACTGTTTTTT. Amino acids: CASSQTTGFATNEKLFF.

Note on this clone: The junction and the germline gene differ at one end; a read error may be behind it. J is TRBJ1-2 and V is TRBV14; 10 nucleotides align to TRBD1. Germline-derived CDR1 and CDR2 are SGHDN and FVKESK. The CDR3 has 14 amino acids. The CDR3 here is CASSHGTGDMAVAF. The CDR3 region has the DNA TGTGCCAGCAGCCACGGGACAGGGGATATGGCAGTGGCCTTC.

The chain is built from TRBV10-3 and TRBJ1-2; tentatively, D is TRBD1 (5 bases). V lost 3 bases to trimming and J lost 8 bases, with 13 bases between them. Germline V gene data show CDR1 as ENHRY and CDR2 as SYGVKD. The CDR3 loop spans 13 amino acids. In DNA form, the CDR3 reads TGTGCCATCAGTGACGACAGTGGGGAAGGCTACACCTTC. Protein product: CAISDDSGEGYTF.

The rearrangement links TRBV9 to TRBJ2-1, with 12 bases that match TRBD2. The V gene's germline CDR1 is SGDLS and CDR2 YYNGEE. Losses at the gene ends were 0 bases for V and 5 bases for J; bases not matched to a gene: 0. The CDR3 covers 15 residues. The CDR3 spells CASSVGTSGNNEQFF. In DNA form, the CDR3 reads TGTGCCAGCAGCGTAGGGACTAGCGGGAACAATGAGCAGTTCTTC.

This chain links TRBV11-1 with TRBJ2-1; a possible D gene is TRBD2 (6 bases). V lost 1 base and J 6 bases, leaving 22 bases between the germline ends. Germline CDR1 reads SGHAT; CDR2 reads FQDESV (reference sequence). The CDR3 contains 18 residues. CDR3 DNA sequence: TGTGCCAGCAGCTTAGTAATGGTCGGGAGTGGTGAAGGCAATGAGCAGTTCTTC. Amino acid sequence: CASSLVMVGSGEGNEQFF.

This chain uses TRBV7-7 with TRBJ1-1; D is unclear. V lost 6 bases and J lost 6, with 14 bases in between. Germline V gene lookup returns CDR1 SSHAT and CDR2 FNYEAQ (reference sequence). CDR3 length: 13 amino acids. CDR3 coding DNA: TGTGCCAGCAGTTTGAATCAAGACTCTGAAGCTTTCTTT. It yields the protein CASSLNQDSEAFF.

V and J are TRBV28 and TRBJ2-7; 12 bases match TRBD2. Trimming took 11 bases from V and 0 from J; bases not matched to a gene: 11. Germline V CDR1 and CDR2: MDHEN, SYDVKM. The CDR3 is 16 amino acids. The CDR3 protein is CAAAGLAGGISYEQYF. In DNA, the CDR3 is TGTGCCGCGGCGGGACTAGCGGGCGGTATCTCCTACGAGCAGTACTTC.

The gene calls are TRBV11-2 and TRBJ2-7; 8 nucleotides line up with TRBD1. V dropped 5 bases and J dropped 7; count of bases not matched to a gene: 10. CDR3 length: 14 amino acids. Germline V gene data show CDR1 as SGHAT and CDR2 as FQNNGV. This CDR3 is CASSAGQALGEQYF. CDR3 nucleotides: TGTGCCAGCAGCGCGGGACAGGCTTTGGGGGAGCAGTACTTC.

The rearrangement joins TRBV5-5 to TRBJ2-7; weak D call: TRBD2 (6 bases). Trimming pared 3 bases from V and 3 bases from J, leaving 16 bases between. This CDR3 is built from 15 residues. Germline V CDR1 and CDR2: SGHKS, YYEKEE (reference sequence). The DNA of the CDR3 is TGTGCCAGCAGCTCTTACGTGAGGGACTTCTACGAGCAGTACTTC. Protein product: CASSSYVRDFYEQYF. The full variable domain, completed using reference TRBV5-5 and TRBJ2-7, is DAGVTQSPTHLIKTRGQQVTLRCSPISGHKSVSWYQQVLGQGPQFIFQYYEKEERGRGNFPDRFSARQFPNYSSELNVNALLLGDSALYLCASSSYVRDFYEQYFGPGTRLTVT.

The chain couples TRBV7-2 to TRBJ1-3, with a possible D match to TRBD1 (5 bases). Per the germline V gene, CDR1 is SGHTA and CDR2 is FQGNSA. The CDR3 has 17 residues. The V end was cut by 5 bases, the J end by 7 bases, with 24 bases between. In DNA form, the CDR3 reads TGTGCCAGCAGCCAGGGCGTGGCAGTCGAACGGGGGAACACCATATATTTT. Translation gives CASSQGVAVERGNTIYF.

The DNA of the CDR3 is TGTGCCAGCAGTTCAGGGGCTCCCGCCAATCAGCCCCAGCATTTT. This gives the protein CASSSGAPANQPQHF. The chain uses TRBV27 and TRBJ1-5; weak D call: TRBD1 (6 bases). V was cut by 4 bases and J by 3 bases, with 13 bases left in between. The germline CDR1 and CDR2 sequences are MNHEY and SMNVEV (reference sequence). CDR3 length: 15 residues.

V gene TRBV7-8 combines with J gene TRBJ1-5; 9 bases are a match to TRBD1. The CDR3 totals 16 residues. CDR1 is SGHVS and CDR2 is FQNEAQ in the germline V gene. V shed 1 base and J 6 bases; nucleotides not matched to a gene: 7. In DNA form, the CDR3 reads TGTGCCAGCAGCTTAGGTCCGGGACAGGGCAGTCAGCCCCAGCATTTT. It is translated as CASSLGPGQGSQPQHF.

The J gene is TRBJ2-3, the V gene TRBV29-1, with 10 bases that match TRBD1. Per the germline V gene, CDR1 is SQVTM and CDR2 is ANQGSEA. Unmatched junction bases numbered 12, after V lost 4 bases and J lost 8 bases. CDR3 length: 15 residues. The CDR3 protein is CSVVSGTGVRCTQYF. The CDR3 DNA reads TGCAGCGTTGTCTCCGGGACAGGGGTTCGATGTACGCAGTATTTT.

This clone was detected a few times. The V call is TRBV10-3, the J call TRBJ1-1; D is undetermined. Germline CDR1 and CDR2: ENHRY and SYGVKD. V lost 3 bases and J 3 bases, leaving 17 bases between the germline ends. The CDR3 has 16 amino acids. The CDR3 region has the DNA TGTGCCATCAGTGATCGCTCAAGGACTACGTACACTGAAGCTTTCTTT. Translating gives CAISDRSRTTYTEAFF.

This chain links TRBV27 with TRBJ2-7; no clear D gene. Trimming left V 8 bases short and J 4 bases short, with 9 bases between. CDR1 is MNHEY, CDR2 SMNVEV, per germline (reference sequence). The CDR3 totals 11 residues. The CDR3 DNA follows: TGTGCCAGCCCCTCCGGGTACGAGCAGTACTTC. Translating it yields CASPSGYEQYF.

This clone was observed a few times. The genes are TRBV5-6 and TRBJ1-1; D gene uncertain. Trimming stripped 0 bases from V and 7 bases from J, with 4 bases between. This CDR3 has 11 residues. Germline CDR1 reads SGHDT; CDR2 reads YYEEEE. Written as DNA, the CDR3 is TGTGCCAGCAGCTTGGTTAATGAAGCTTTCTTT. Protein: CASSLVNEAFF.